The 10 T cell receptor beta chains below were found in one sample sequenced in a study of T cell changes during pregnancy in multiple sclerosis. Assay used: immunoSEQ multiplex PCR; TCRdb lists only in-frame clones, some missing. Among under 70,000 clones, around 90% were seen once, and the ten largest hold 0.29%. The sequences come from CD4+ T cells from peripheral blood mononuclear cells, collected after pregnancy. These receptors were taken from a female donor with multiple sclerosis, enrolled in a pregnancy study.

CDR3 in DNA: TGTGCCAGCAGCTTTAGCTCCTACAATGAGCAGTTCTTC. Amino acids: CASSFSSYNEQFF. The gene calls are TRBV7-6 and TRBJ2-1; D is uncertain. V gave up 3 bases and J gave up 0 bases, with 3 bases separating them. The CDR3 consists of 13 residues. Germline V gene sequence: CDR1 SGHVS, CDR2 FNYEAQ.

The chain carries TRBV29-1 and TRBJ2-1, with D tentatively TRBD2 (6 bases). Germline lookup yields CDR1 SQVTM and CDR2 ANQGSEA. The CDR3 has 14 residues. V was clipped by 3 bases and J by 5 bases, with 14 bases between them. This CDR3 is CSVERDSLHNEQFF. CDR3 nucleotide sequence: TGCAGCGTTGAGCGGGACTCTTTGCACAATGAGCAGTTCTTC.

V gene TRBV5-1 combines with J gene TRBJ2-2; TRBD2 aligns across 12 bases. CDR1 is SGHRS and CDR2 is YFSETQ in the germline V gene. Trimming removed 4 bases from V and 1 base from J; junction bases left unmatched: 8. CDR3 length equals 18 residues. CDR3 sequence (DNA): TGCGCCAGCAGCGGAACCGGGACTAGCGGGCGGAACACCGGGGAGCTGTTTTTT. Amino acids: CASSGTGTSGRNTGELFF.

The chain combines TRBV6-1 with TRBJ2-3; 10 bases are shared with TRBD1. The CDR3 is 17 amino acids. CDR1 MNHNS and CDR2 SASEGT come from the germline V gene. With 2 bases clipped from V and 3 bases from J, the junction kept 8 bases outside the gene matches. CDR3 sequence reads: CASSETGQGVGTDTQYF. The CDR3 DNA follows: TGTGCCAGCAGTGAAACCGGACAGGGGGTGGGTACAGATACGCAGTATTTT.

V gene TRBV9 combines with J gene TRBJ2-5; no firm D call. Germline loops: CDR1 SGDLS, CDR2 YYNGEE. This CDR3 has 14 amino acids. Trimming shortened V by 4 bases and J by 4 bases, and 14 bases separated the two germline ends. CDR3 sequence: CASSPRVTGETQYF. The CDR3 DNA sequence: TGTGCCAGCAGCCCCCGGGTGACGGGAGAGACCCAGTACTTC.

The rearrangement uses TRBV11-2 and TRBJ2-7; possible D gene TRBD1, 5 bases. V was pared by 1 base and J by 2 bases, with 12 bases between. CDR3 size: 15 residues. Germline V gene data show CDR1 as SGHAT and CDR2 as FQNNGV. The CDR3 nucleotides are TGTGCCAGCAGCTTAGGCAGGGTGTCAACCTACGAGCAGTACTTC. Translating it yields CASSLGRVSTYEQYF.

The gene calls are TRBV5-1 and TRBJ1-1; D possibly corresponds to TRBD1 (5 bases). CDR3 length: 15 residues. Looked up from germline, CDR1 is SGHRS and CDR2 is YFSETQ. The V and J ends lost 0 bases and 3 bases respectively, with 12 bases between them. CDR3 DNA: TGCGCCAGCAGCTTGGAACAGGATGTCGACACTGAAGCTTTCTTT. Protein product: CASSLEQDVDTEAFF.

This chain connects TRBV7-2 to TRBJ1-6; 9 positions match TRBD1. Looked up from germline, CDR1 is SGHTA and CDR2 is FQGNSA. With 3 bases clipped from V and 6 bases from J, the junction kept 6 bases outside the gene matches. The CDR3 spans 16 residues. The CDR3 DNA sequence: TGTGCCAGCAGCTTTCTCCGGACAGGGGTTAATTCACCCCTCCACTTT. Amino acids: CASSFLRTGVNSPLHF. Based on the CDR3 plus reference TRBV7-2 and TRBJ1-6, the full variable domain is GAGVSQSPSNKVTEKGKDVELRCDPISGHTALYWYRQSLGQGLEFLIYFQGNSAPDKSGLPSDRFSAERTGGSVSTLTIQRTQQEDSAVYLCASSFLRTGVNSPLHFGNGTRLTVT.

V and J are TRBV19 and TRBJ1-5, with D unclear. Germline CDR1 reads LNHDA; CDR2 reads SQIVND (reference sequence). The CDR3 spans 17 residues. Trimming left V 7 bases short and J 1 base short, with 20 bases between. For the CDR3, the DNA is TGTGCCAGTACCCGAATCCCCGGTGGCGGGAGCAATCAGCCCCAGCATTTT. Encoded protein: CASTRIPGGGSNQPQHF.

The chain combines TRBV5-8 with TRBJ2-5, with TRBD1 matching over 10 bases. The CDR3 sequence is 17 residues long. Germline V gives CDR1 SGHTS, CDR2 YDEGEE. With V trimmed by 4 bases and J by 4 bases, 13 bases remained unmatched. For the CDR3, the DNA is TGTGCCAGCAGCGATGACAGGGGGCTACCCCTAGTAGAGACCCAGTACTTC. It is translated as CASSDDRGLPLVETQYF.